The 26 T cell receptor beta chains below come from one sample, sequenced in a study of cytomegalovirus exposure and HLA in healthy donors. The PCR ran on 60 Vbeta and 13 Jbeta primers. The assay was immunoSEQ multiplex PCR, and TCRdb's table has in-frame clones only and misses some. The sample lists roughly 30,000 clones; more than 75% were seen once. The material sequenced was PBMCs. The source is a boy between 10 and 17 years old in good health and CMV-seronegative.

The V and J genes are TRBV7-2 and TRBJ2-3, with 7 bases aligning to TRBD1. Germline V lookup: CDR1 SGHTA, CDR2 FQGNSA. The CDR3 length is 16 residues. With 2 bases clipped from V and 2 bases from J, the junction kept 7 bases outside the gene matches. This CDR3 reads CASSLTQGILTDTQYF. CDR3 in DNA: TGTGCCAGCAGCTTAACACAGGGGATCCTCACAGATACGCAGTATTTT.

The rearrangement joins TRBV7-2 to TRBJ2-5, with 11 positions matching TRBD2. With 4 bases clipped from V and 2 bases from J, the junction kept 9 bases outside the gene matches. The CDR3 has 17 amino acids. Germline V gives CDR1 SGHTA, CDR2 FQGNSA. CDR3 bases: TGTGCCAGCAGCTCAATACAAAGACTAGCGGGGCAAGAGACCCAGTACTTC. This sequence encodes CASSSIQRLAGQETQYF.

The gene calls are TRBV19 and TRBJ2-7; 10 bases align to TRBD1. CDR3 length equals 15 residues. V lost 5 bases to trimming and J lost 3 bases; unmatched junction nucleotides: 7. Germline values: CDR1 LNHDA, CDR2 SQIVND (reference sequence). This chain's CDR3 is CASSPAGTGVYEQYF. The CDR3 DNA reads as TGTGCCAGTAGTCCAGCTGGGACAGGGGTCTACGAGCAGTACTTC.

The chain combines TRBV4-1 with TRBJ2-7; 7 nucleotides line up with TRBD1. The J segment lost 0 bases and the V segment lost 2 bases, leaving 16 bases of the junction unmatched. The CDR3 has 19 residues. Germline V gene sequence: CDR1 MGHRA, CDR2 YSYEKL. CDR3 loop: CASSQRIASTGSGSYEQYF. The CDR3 nucleotides read TGCGCCAGCAGCCAACGCATAGCTTCGACAGGGTCAGGCTCCTACGAGCAGTACTTC.

This clone was recorded only once. The chain combines TRBV5-6 with TRBJ1-5; D is perhaps TRBD1 (5 bases). Trimming removed 4 bases at V and 5 bases at J, with 16 bases between. This CDR3 has 15 residues. The germline V gene encodes CDR1 SGHDT and CDR2 YYEEEE. CDR3 sequence: CASSTRGAGHQPQHF. The CDR3 DNA sequence: TGTGCCAGCAGCACACGCGGGGCAGGGCATCAGCCCCAGCATTTT.

The rearrangement uses TRBV4-3 and TRBJ2-1; the D gene is possibly TRBD2 (7 bases). Trimming stripped 0 bases from V and 5 bases from J, with 17 bases between. The germline V gene encodes CDR1 LGHNA and CDR2 YSLEER. The CDR3 loop spans 17 amino acids. CDR3 loop: CASSQDHLEGGDNEQFF. CDR3 coding DNA: TGCGCCAGCAGCCAAGATCACCTGGAAGGGGGGGACAATGAGCAGTTCTTC.

The J gene is TRBJ2-3, the V gene TRBV4-3; maybe TRBD1 (6 bases). The length of the CDR3 is 15 residues. The V gene lost 2 bases and the J gene lost 4 bases, with 13 bases spanning the gap. Germline V lookup: CDR1 LGHNA, CDR2 YSLEER. The CDR3 is CASSQQGNDADTQYF. In DNA, the CDR3 is TGCGCCAGCAGCCAACAGGGGAACGACGCAGATACGCAGTATTTT.

V is TRBV14 and J is TRBJ2-1; D not certain. The CDR3 spans 13 residues. Trimming shortened V by 6 bases and J by 13 bases, and 19 bases separated the two germline ends. In germline, CDR1 is SGHDN, CDR2 FVKESK. CDR3 in amino acids: CASSSTGLALQFF. The CDR3 bases are TGTGCCAGCAGTAGTACCGGTCTCGCCCTTCAGTTCTTC.

The gene calls are TRBV11-3 and TRBJ2-7, with D possibly matching TRBD1 (6 bases). The germline V gene encodes CDR1 SGHNT and CDR2 YENEEA. V lost 3 bases and J lost 1, with 13 bases in between. The CDR3 has 15 residues. This chain's CDR3 is CASSLGGGKSYEQYF. Here the CDR3 DNA reads TGTGCCAGCAGCTTGGGTGGGGGCAAGTCCTACGAGCAGTACTTC.

To note about this clone: Other DNA sequences in the sample encode the same CDR3. The chain uses TRBV11-3 and TRBJ2-7, with TRBD2 identical over 11 bases. Germline V gives CDR1 SGHNT, CDR2 YENEEA. J was trimmed by 0 bases and V by 5 bases; bases with no gene match: 3. This CDR3 region has 15 residues. The CDR3 loop is CASSAGTSGSYEQYF. For the CDR3, the DNA is TGTGCCAGCAGCGCCGGGACTAGCGGCTCCTACGAGCAGTACTTC.

This chain joins TRBV15 and TRBJ1-2, with 7 bases that match TRBD1. CDR3 length: 13 amino acids. Unmatched junction bases numbered 5, after V lost 5 bases and J lost 5 bases. Germline CDR1 and CDR2: LNHNV and YYDKDF (reference sequence). CDR3 in amino acids: CATSSRGRYGYTF. CDR3 coding DNA: TGTGCCACCAGCTCCAGGGGGAGGTATGGCTACACCTTC.

V is TRBV6-5 and J is TRBJ1-5, with D tentatively TRBD1 (6 bases). The germline V gene has CDR1 MNHEY and CDR2 SVGAGI. V lost 5 bases, J lost 7 bases, and 12 bases lay in between. The CDR3 loop spans 13 amino acids. For the CDR3, the DNA is TGTGCCAGCAGTCTAAACAGGGTCCAGCCCCAGCATTTT. As protein: CASSLNRVQPQHF.

The gene calls are TRBV6-1 and TRBJ2-2; 7 nucleotides line up with TRBD2. CDR1 is MNHNS and CDR2 is SASEGT in the germline V gene. CDR3 length equals 15 residues. J gave up 5 bases and V 4 bases, and 7 bases lay outside the gene matches. The CDR3 DNA is TGTGCCAGCAGTGTCGGGGCGGGGGAGACCGGGGAGCTGTTTTTT. Its protein is CASSVGAGETGELFF.

This sequence joins TRBV7-9 and TRBJ1-6; no clear D gene. Germline CDR1 and CDR2: SEHNR and FQNEAQ (reference sequence). The CDR3 totals 14 residues. V shed 4 bases and J shed 7 bases, with 11 bases lying between them. In DNA form, the CDR3 reads TGTGCCAGCAGCTCCGGGTCTACGAATTCACCCCTCCACTTT. This translates into CASSSGSTNSPLHF.

The chain links TRBV9 to TRBJ1-2; D may be TRBD1 (5 bases). The ends were cut back, 0 bases at V and 4 bases at J, with 13 bases in the middle. The CDR3 totals 15 residues. The germline V gene has CDR1 SGDLS and CDR2 YYNGEE. CDR3 coding DNA: TGTGCCAGCAGCGTAGGCGGGGCCGGGTCCTATGGCTACACCTTC. This codes for CASSVGGAGSYGYTF.

This clone was found once. The V gene is TRBV7-2, the J gene TRBJ2-5; perhaps TRBD2 as D (7 bases). The V end was cut by 4 bases, the J end by 5 bases, with 11 bases between. The CDR3 has 13 amino acids. Germline assignment: CDR1 SGHTA and CDR2 FQGNSA. The CDR3 loop reads CASSSAGAETQYF. Written as DNA, the CDR3 is TGTGCCAGCAGCTCCGCGGGGGCGGAGACCCAGTACTTC.

This chain connects TRBV19 to TRBJ1-5; D perhaps matches TRBD1 (5 bases). This CDR3 has 13 amino acids. Per germline, CDR1 LNHDA and CDR2 SQIVND (reference sequence). V dropped 5 bases and J dropped 6 bases, with 11 bases sitting between them. The DNA of the CDR3 is TGTGCCAGTAGTTCTCCAGGGCTTCAGCCCCAGCATTTT. Translating gives CASSSPGLQPQHF.

The chain couples TRBV18 to TRBJ2-2, with D unresolved. This CDR3 spans 15 amino acids. Germline loops: CDR1 KGHSH, CDR2 LQKENI. The V and J ends lost 2 bases and 0 bases respectively, with 7 bases between them. The chain's CDR3 is CASSPDNSNTGELFF. The CDR3 DNA reads TGTGCCAGCTCACCAGACAACTCGAACACCGGGGAGCTGTTTTTT.

The rearrangement joins TRBV5-5 to TRBJ2-1; TRBD2 matches at 11 bases. From germline, CDR1 is SGHKS and CDR2 YYEKEE (reference sequence). Trimming took 1 base from V and 5 from J; bases not matched to a gene: 5. The CDR3 has 16 amino acids. The CDR3 region has the DNA TGTGCCAGCAGCTTGTACCTAGCGGGGGGTAACAATGAGCAGTTCTTC. This sequence encodes CASSLYLAGGNNEQFF.

This sequence joins TRBV19 and TRBJ1-5; 11 nucleotides agree with TRBD1. CDR3 length: 17 amino acids. Germline CDR1 reads LNHDA; CDR2 reads SQIVND (reference sequence). With V trimmed by 2 bases and J by 3 bases, 6 bases remained unmatched. Written as DNA, the CDR3 is TGTGCCAGTAGTATAATCGGGACAGGGGGGCACAATCAGCCCCAGCATTTT. Translated, it gives CASSIIGTGGHNQPQHF.

The gene calls are TRBV6-5 and TRBJ2-7; D is unclear. This CDR3 region has 13 residues. Trimming shortened V by 5 bases and J by 3 bases, and 11 bases separated the two germline ends. Germline assignment: CDR1 MNHEY and CDR2 SVGAGI. In nucleotides, the CDR3 is TGTGCCAGCAGTCCCGGGTTCCTCTACGAGCAGTACTTC. Its translation is CASSPGFLYEQYF.

J is TRBJ2-2 and V is TRBV9; no firm D call. The CDR3 loop spans 16 amino acids. With 0 bases removed from V and 6 bases from J, the gap between germline ends came to 15 bases. The germline V gene encodes CDR1 SGDLS and CDR2 YYNGEE. For the CDR3, the DNA is TGTGCCAGCAGCGTAGTTGAGGCCCCTATGTCCGGGGAGCTGTTTTTT. It translates to CASSVVEAPMSGELFF.

This rearrangement joins TRBV2 to TRBJ1-6; 8 bases line up with TRBD1. In germline, CDR1 is SNHLY, CDR2 FYNNEI. The CDR3 loop spans 15 amino acids. Trimming at V came to 6 bases and at J to 7 bases, leaving 8 bases not matched to a gene. CDR3 nucleotide sequence: TGTGCCAGCAGACGACAGGGGACGGGCAATTCACCCCTCCACTTT. This codes for CASRRQGTGNSPLHF.

This clone was seen once. The V and J genes are TRBV13 and TRBJ1-1; TRBD1 matches 8 bases. The CDR3 is 16 amino acids. Germline loops: CDR1 PRHDT, CDR2 FYEKMQ (reference sequence). J lost 1 base, V lost 5 bases, and 9 bases had no gene match. The CDR3 DNA sequence: TGTGCCAGCAGCACGCGGACAGGGTCAGGGAACACTGAAGCTTTCTTT. It codes for CASSTRTGSGNTEAFF.

In its sample, this clone was seen once. The J gene is TRBJ2-7, the V gene TRBV5-1; 8 nucleotides match TRBD1. Trimming at V came to 9 bases and at J to 0 bases, leaving 5 bases not matched to a gene. There are 13 residues in the CDR3. Germline-derived CDR1 and CDR2 are SGHRS and YFSETQ. The CDR3: CAKNDRGSYEQYF. The CDR3 region has the DNA TGCGCCAAGAATGACAGGGGCTCCTACGAGCAGTACTTC. Complete variable domain (other parts from reference TRBV5-1 and TRBJ2-7): KAGVTQTPRYLIKTRGQQVTLSCSPISGHRSVSWYQQTPGQGLQFLFEYFSETQRNKGNFPGRFSGRQFSNSRSEMNVSTLELGDSALYLCAKNDRGSYEQYFGPGTRLTVT.

CDR3 amino acids: CASSPLAGGYNEQFF. The CDR3 DNA sequence: TGTGCCAGCAGCCCGCTAGCGGGGGGATACAATGAGCAGTTCTTC. This chain links TRBV14 with TRBJ2-1, with TRBD2 matching 11 bases. This CDR3 is 15 amino acids long. From germline, CDR1 is SGHDN and CDR2 FVKESK. V was pared by 4 bases and J by 4 bases, with 3 bases of the junction left unmatched. Filled out from reference TRBV14 and TRBJ2-1, the complete variable domain reads EAGVTQFPSHSVIEKGQTVTLRCDPISGHDNLYWYRRVMGKEIKFLLHFVKESKQDESGMPNNRFLAERTGGTYSTLKVQPAELEDSGVYFCASSPLAGGYNEQFFGPGTRLTVL.